This TCR beta chain appears in the sequencing data of a study of vaccination and CD4 T cells after COVID-19. As for the study in general: At a median roughly 100 days (range 35 to 161) after diagnosis, post-COVID samples were drawn. Overlapping peptides covering the spike proteins of SARS-CoV-2, HCoV-NL63, HCoV-OC43 and HCoV-229E were added to stimulate cells. Post-vaccine sampling followed dose two by a median roughly 65 days (range 14 to 241).

Noted treatment: approximately 9-day PBMC culture with coronavirus spike peptide pools or control peptides (ViraFEST assay). There were positive PCR dates ranging from March to December 2020, all predating US Alpha, Beta and Delta variants. Comments on this clonotype: Its matching antigen is unknown.

Cultured CD4+ T-cell DNA underwent Oncomine TCR Beta short-read sequencing. TCRdb analysed the PCR reads with MiXCR anew, one entry per CDR3 protein. The sample contains around 17,000 distinct CDR3 sequences, 57% of which appear only once. The sequenced sample consisted of CD4+ T cells from blood, cultured in vitro. The sequence came from a human donor who had recovered from COVID-19.

This CDR3 reads CSARRLAVFNEQFF. The CDR3 DNA follows: TGCAGTGCTAGACGGCTAGCGGTTTTCAATGAGCAGTTCTTC. The rearrangement joins TRBV20-1 to TRBJ2-1; TRBD2 aligns across 7 bases. This CDR3 comprises 14 residues. The germline gives CDR1 DFQATT, CDR2 SNEGSKA (reference sequence). Losses at the gene ends were 2 bases for V and 6 bases for J; bases not matched to a gene: 7.